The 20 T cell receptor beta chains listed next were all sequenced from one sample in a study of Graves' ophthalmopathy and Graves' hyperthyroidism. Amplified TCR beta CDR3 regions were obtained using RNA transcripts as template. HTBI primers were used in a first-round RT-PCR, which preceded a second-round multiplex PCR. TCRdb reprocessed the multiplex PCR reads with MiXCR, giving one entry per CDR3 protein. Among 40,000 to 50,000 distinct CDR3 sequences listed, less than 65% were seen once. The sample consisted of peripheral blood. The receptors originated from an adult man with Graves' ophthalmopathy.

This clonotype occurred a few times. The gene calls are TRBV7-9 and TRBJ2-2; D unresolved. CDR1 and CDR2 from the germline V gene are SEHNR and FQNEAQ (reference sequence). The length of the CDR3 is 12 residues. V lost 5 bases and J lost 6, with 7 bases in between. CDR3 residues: CASSLGPGELFF. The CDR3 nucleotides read TGTGCCAGCAGCCTCGGTCCCGGGGAGCTGTTTTTT.

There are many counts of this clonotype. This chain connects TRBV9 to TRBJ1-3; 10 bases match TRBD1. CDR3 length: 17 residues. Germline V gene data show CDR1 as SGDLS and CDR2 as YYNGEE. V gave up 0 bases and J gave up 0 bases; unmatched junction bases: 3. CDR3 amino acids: CASSVGGQGTSGNTIYF. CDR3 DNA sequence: TGTGCCAGCAGCGTAGGGGGACAGGGGACCTCTGGAAACACCATATATTTT.

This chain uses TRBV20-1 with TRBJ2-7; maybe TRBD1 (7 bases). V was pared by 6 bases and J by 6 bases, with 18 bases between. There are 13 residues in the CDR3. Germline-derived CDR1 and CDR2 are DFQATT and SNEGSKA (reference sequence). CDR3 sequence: CSAQSPGGGEQYF. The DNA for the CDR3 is TGCAGTGCCCAGAGTCCAGGGGGAGGCGAGCAGTACTTC.

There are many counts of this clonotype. The CDR3 here is CASSDLGGEQYF. CDR3 in DNA: TGCGCCAGCAGTGATCTGGGAGGCGAGCAGTACTTC. This chain links TRBV10-2 with TRBJ2-7, with a tentative D call TRBD2 (6 bases). The CDR3 has 12 amino acids. Germline CDR1 WSHSY, CDR2 SAAADI. Trimming stripped 3 bases from V and 6 bases from J, with 9 bases between.

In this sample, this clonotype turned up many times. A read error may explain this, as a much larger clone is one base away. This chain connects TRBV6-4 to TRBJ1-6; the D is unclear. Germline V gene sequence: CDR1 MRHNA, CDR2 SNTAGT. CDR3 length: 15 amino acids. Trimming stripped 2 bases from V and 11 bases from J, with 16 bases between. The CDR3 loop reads CASSDTAGGDPPLHF. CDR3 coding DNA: TGTGCCAGCAGTGACACGGCAGGTGGGGATCCACCCCTCCACTTT.

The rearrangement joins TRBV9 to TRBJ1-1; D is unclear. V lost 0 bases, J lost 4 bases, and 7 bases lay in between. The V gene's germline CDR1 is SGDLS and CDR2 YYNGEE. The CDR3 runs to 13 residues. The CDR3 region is CASSVDGSTEAFF. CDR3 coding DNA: TGTGCCAGCAGCGTAGACGGGAGCACTGAAGCTTTCTTT.

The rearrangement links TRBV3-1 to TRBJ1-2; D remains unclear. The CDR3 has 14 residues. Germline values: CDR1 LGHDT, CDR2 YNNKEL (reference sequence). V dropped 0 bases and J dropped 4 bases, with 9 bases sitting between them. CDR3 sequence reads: CASSQDQTAYGYTF. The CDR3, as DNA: TGTGCCAGCAGCCAAGATCAGACGGCCTATGGCTACACCTTC.

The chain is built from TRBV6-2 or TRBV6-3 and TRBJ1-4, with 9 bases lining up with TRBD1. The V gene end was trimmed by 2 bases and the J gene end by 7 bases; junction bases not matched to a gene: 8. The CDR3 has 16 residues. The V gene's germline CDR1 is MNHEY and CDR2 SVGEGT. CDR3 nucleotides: TGTGCCAGCAGTTACCGTTACCGGGACAGGGCTGAAAAACTGTTTTTT. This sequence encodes CASSYRYRDRAEKLFF.

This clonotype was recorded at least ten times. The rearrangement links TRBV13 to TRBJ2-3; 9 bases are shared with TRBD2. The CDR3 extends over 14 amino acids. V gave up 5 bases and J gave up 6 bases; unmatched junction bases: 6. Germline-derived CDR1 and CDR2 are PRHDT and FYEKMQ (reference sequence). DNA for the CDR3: TGTGCCAGCAGCCAGGGACTAGCAACGGATACGCAGTATTTT. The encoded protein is CASSQGLATDTQYF. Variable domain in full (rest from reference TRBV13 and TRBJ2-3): AAGVIQSPRHLIKEKRETATLKCYPIPRHDTVYWYQQGPGQDPQFLISFYEKMQSDKGSIPDRFSAQQFSDYHSELNMSSLELGDSALYFCASSQGLATDTQYFGPGTRLTVL.

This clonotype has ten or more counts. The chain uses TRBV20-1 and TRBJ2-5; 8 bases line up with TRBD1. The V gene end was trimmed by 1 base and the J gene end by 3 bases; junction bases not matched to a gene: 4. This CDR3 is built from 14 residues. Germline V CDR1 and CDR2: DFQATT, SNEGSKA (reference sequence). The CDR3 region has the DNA TGCAGTGCTAGAGCTTCGACAGGGGAAGAGACCCAGTACTTC. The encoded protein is CSARASTGEETQYF.

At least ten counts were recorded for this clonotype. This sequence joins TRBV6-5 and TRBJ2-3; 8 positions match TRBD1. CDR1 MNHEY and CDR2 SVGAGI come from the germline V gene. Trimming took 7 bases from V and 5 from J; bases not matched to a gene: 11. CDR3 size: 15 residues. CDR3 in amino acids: CASKYTGGMGDTQYF. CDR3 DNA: TGTGCCAGCAAGTATACAGGGGGAATGGGAGATACGCAGTATTTT.

CDR3 sequence (DNA): TGTGCCAGCAGCCAAGATGGGACTAGCGCCTACAATGAGCAGTTCTTC. Its translation: CASSQDGTSAYNEQFF. V usage is TRBV4-2 and J usage is TRBJ2-1; 10 bases are shared with TRBD2. The V and J ends lost 0 bases and 2 bases, in that order; junction bases with no gene match: 1. CDR1 LGHNA and CDR2 YNFKEQ come from the germline V gene. There are 16 residues in the CDR3.

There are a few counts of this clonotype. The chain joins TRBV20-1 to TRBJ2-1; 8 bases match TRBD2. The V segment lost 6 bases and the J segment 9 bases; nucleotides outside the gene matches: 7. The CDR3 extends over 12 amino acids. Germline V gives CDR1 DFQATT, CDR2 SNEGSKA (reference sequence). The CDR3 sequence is CSANERESEQFF. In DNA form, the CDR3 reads TGCAGTGCCAACGAGCGGGAGAGTGAGCAGTTCTTC.

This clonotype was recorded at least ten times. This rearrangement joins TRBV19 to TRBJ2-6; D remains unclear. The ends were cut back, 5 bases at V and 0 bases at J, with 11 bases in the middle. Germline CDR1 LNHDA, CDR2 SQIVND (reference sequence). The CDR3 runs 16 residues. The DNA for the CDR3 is TGTGCCAGTAGTGCCCTAACAAGCTCTGGGGCCAACGTCCTGACTTTC. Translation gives CASSALTSSGANVLTF.

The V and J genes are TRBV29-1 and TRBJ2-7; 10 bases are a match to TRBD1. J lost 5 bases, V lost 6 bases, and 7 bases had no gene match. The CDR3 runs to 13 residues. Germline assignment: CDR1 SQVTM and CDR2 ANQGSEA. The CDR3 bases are TGCAGCGTGTGGGGACAGGGGTCCCACGAGCAGTACTTC. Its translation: CSVWGQGSHEQYF.

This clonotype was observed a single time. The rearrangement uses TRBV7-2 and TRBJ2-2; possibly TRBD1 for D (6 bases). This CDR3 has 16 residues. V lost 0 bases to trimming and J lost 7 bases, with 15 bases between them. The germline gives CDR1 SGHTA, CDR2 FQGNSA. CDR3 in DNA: TGTGCCAGCAGCTTAGCTGTGACAGGAATTGGCGGGGAGCTGTTTTTT. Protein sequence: CASSLAVTGIGGELFF. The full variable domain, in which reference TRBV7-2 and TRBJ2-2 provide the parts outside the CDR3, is GAGVSQSPSNKVTEKGKDVELRCDPISGHTALYWYRQSLGQGLEFLIYFQGNSAPDKSGLPSDRFSAERTGGSVSTLTIQRTQQEDSAVYLCASSLAVTGIGGELFFGEGSRLTVL.

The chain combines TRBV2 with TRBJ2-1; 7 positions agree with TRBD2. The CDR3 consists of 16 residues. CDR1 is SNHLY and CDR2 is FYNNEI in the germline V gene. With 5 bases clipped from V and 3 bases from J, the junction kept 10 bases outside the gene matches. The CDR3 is CASSISGGLFYNEQFF. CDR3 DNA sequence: TGTGCCAGCAGTATCTCGGGGGGACTGTTCTACAATGAGCAGTTCTTC.

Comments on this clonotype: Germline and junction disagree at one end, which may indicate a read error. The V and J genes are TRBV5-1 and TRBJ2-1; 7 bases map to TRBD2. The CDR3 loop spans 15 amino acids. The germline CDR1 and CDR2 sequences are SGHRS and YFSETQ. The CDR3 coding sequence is TGCGCCAGCAGCTTGGCTAGCGGCTTATACAATGAGCAGCTCTTC. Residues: CASSLASGLYNEQLF.

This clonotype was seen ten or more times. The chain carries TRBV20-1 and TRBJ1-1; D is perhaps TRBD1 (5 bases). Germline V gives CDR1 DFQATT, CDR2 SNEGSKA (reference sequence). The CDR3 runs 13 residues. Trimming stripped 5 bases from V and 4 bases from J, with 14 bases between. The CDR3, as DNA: TGCAGTGCTGCGGAGGGGTGGGGCACTGAAGCTTTCTTT. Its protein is CSAAEGWGTEAFF.

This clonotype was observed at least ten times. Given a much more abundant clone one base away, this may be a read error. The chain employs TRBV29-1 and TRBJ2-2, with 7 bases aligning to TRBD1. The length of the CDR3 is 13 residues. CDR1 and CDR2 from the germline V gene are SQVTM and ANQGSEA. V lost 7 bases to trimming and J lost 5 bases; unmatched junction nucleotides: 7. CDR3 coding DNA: TGCAGCGCCGACAGGGTAGGAACCGGGGAGCTGTTTTTT. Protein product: CSADRVGTGELFF.